This paragraph covers one T cell receptor (beta chain) sequence. This clonotype has only a few counts. Its antigen is still unknown. No base qualities exist here, and no much larger clone lies one base off it. Libraries were prepared through 5' RACE. The instrument was an Illumina HiSeq 2000. A universal primer binding site was introduced by template switching, and a unique molecular identifier was present in the final cDNA, enabling accurate counting of TCR cDNA molecules. First-strand cDNA for TCR alpha and beta chains was synthesized from specific primers in the conserved constant-segment region. Each cDNA library was double barcoded, with a SMART-Mk sample barcode plus Illumina barcodes, to control for contamination. TruSeq adapter sequences and Illumina sample barcodes were added in two successive PCR steps. The TCR alpha and beta cDNA libraries were sequenced on the Illumina HiSeq platform using custom primers. The paper's data handling went like this. Raw reads were processed with MiGEC to extract unique molecular identifiers, and MiXCR was used to determine CDR3 positions. Recombination models were inferred per individual with the repgenHMM and IGoR tools using an EM algorithm. The tcR package in R was used for shared clonotype analysis, with sharing normalized by the product of cloneset sizes. Out-of-frame nonproductive sequences were analyzed to study raw recombination free of thymic and clonal selection effects. TCRdb reprocessing: public reads trimmed at Q25 with fastp, clones called with MiXCR, in-frame beta chains kept. For every CDR3 protein sequence, its rows merge into one entry that carries the most common genes and DNA. These V and J calls rely on TCRdb rather than the paper's analysis. The sample data list a few hundred thousand distinct CDR3 sequences, and 20% to 25% of these were observed just once. Jointly, the top ten make up about 2.7% of the sample.

The sample belongs to a study of identical twins (dated by TCRdb to the mid-2010s). Concerning the study at large: To test whether fetal clonotypes persist, this study deep-sequenced TCR alpha and beta repertoires from monozygotic twins, from unrelated adults of various ages, and from cord blood. To rule out contamination, the twin experiments were replicated at different times with different library preparation protocols. Beyond this particular receptor, the publication reports: Fewer insertions were carried by abundant cord blood beta clonotypes, a similar but weaker trend appeared in young adult naive repertoires, and no such trend appeared in memory repertoires. Conclusions relied on cross-sectional statistical analysis, since the same donors could not be followed over many years. Excess twin sharing in beta out-of-frame sequences was weaker because fewer shared sequences lowered the signal-to-noise ratio. Compared with coincidental sharing between unrelated individuals, out-of-frame TCR alpha sequences shared between twins showed an excess of sequences with low generation probability. Recombination models systematically underestimated out-of-frame TCR alpha sharing in monozygotic twins but agreed with sharing between unrelated individuals. Zero-insertion analyses could be partly confounded by invariant T cells such as MAIT and iNKT, though diverse VJ usage argued against such confounding for most clonotypes.

The CDR3 sequence holds 16 residues, the cysteine and phenylalanine included. Left in the record is the CDR3 DNA by itself, 48 bases read in frame from the first base. Trimming accounts for 4 bases at V and 8 bases at J, while the number of junction bases matched to no gene is 9. According to the germline V gene, CDR1 reads SNHLY and CDR2 reads FYNNEI. Every donor was a healthy Caucasian. The twin cohort consisted of three pairs of female monozygotic twins, all aged roughly 18 to 29 years. Positive isolation kits from Invitrogen were used to isolate the CD4+ and CD8+ T cell populations. This sample also appeared in a second study, on T cells expressing NK-cell markers. Per that second paper: In sorted CD3+CD56+NKG2C+, CD3+CD56+NKG2C- and CD3+CD56-NKG2C+ T-cell subsets from 7 to 9 donors, TCR beta-chain repertoires were profiled. Of the eight sequenced donors, seven were found to be HCMV-seropositive and one was found to be HCMV-seronegative. To restrict sorting to alphabetaTCR-expressing T cells, an anti-gammadeltaTCR antibody was added in several experiments. In six donors, the dominant CD3+CD56+NKG2C+ clonotypes ranked among the top 10 CD8+ clonotypes, making up 1.0-7.0% of CD8+ T cells. Those dominant clonotypes were again the most abundant among CD3+CD56-NKG2C+ cells in a handful of donors, at roughly 28.3-60.1%. Whether the expanded NKG2C-expressing T cell clones were specific for HCMV antigens remained unclear. Randomly selected healthy volunteers, three men and five women, were used as the eight sequenced donors. HCMV-specific IgG was detected in serum with a commercial ELISA kit to determine HCMV serostatus. MIGEC was used to demultiplex reads and group the reads by UMI, and MiTCR was used to assemble and quantify clonotypes. To exclude erroneous sequences, only TCR cDNA sequences supported by at least two reads were retained. Downstream repertoire analysis used the tcR package, and clonotypes were matched across fractions by CDR3 nucleotide sequence plus V segment. VDJmatch was used to annotate antigen specificity against VDJdb, with one amino acid substitution in CDR3 permitted.

The TCR sequence derives from a woman aged 18 to 35 in good health. The chain was built from TRBV2 and TRBJ1-6; TRBD1 agrees with 9 junctional bases. Sequencing was done on a sample of CD4+ T cells sorted from blood. The base sequence is TGTGCCAGCAGTGGGACAGGGGCGCCTATAGATTCACCCCTCCACTTT. This is translated as CASSGTGAPIDSPLHF.